These T cell receptor beta chains were read from a single sample in a study of cytomegalovirus exposure and HLA in healthy donors. The protocol was immunoSEQ multiplex PCR, while the TCRdb copy is restricted to in-frame clones and leaves out a portion. Here the sample spans more than 100,000 clones, around three quarters being singletons. The source material was PBMCs. The receptors were sampled from a woman aged 40-49 years in good health and CMV-seropositive. The CDR3 runs from the conserved cysteine through the conserved F or W. Fields, in order: J gene, clone size, D gene, CDR3 length, V gene, CDR3 DNA, CDR3 protein. The D gene is left open where the match is weak. Part of the rows lack a size; the others show once, few, many or a class for expanded clones.

>TRBJ2-7|NA|TRBD2|14|TRBV5-1
TGCGCCAGCAGCTTCGGCCTAGCGGGCTACGAGCAGTACTTC
CASSFGLAGYEQYF
>TRBJ1-2|NA|NA|15|TRBV19
TGTGCCAGTAAGTCCTCCACGACAGTAACCTATGGCTACACCTTC
CASKSSTTVTYGYTF
>TRBJ1-5|NA|NA|15|TRBV18
TGTGCCAGCGCGACTTCAGGAACGGGAAATCAGCCCCAGCATTTT
CASATSGTGNQPQHF
>TRBJ2-4|NA|TRBD1|15|TRBV4-2
TGTGCCAGCAGCCCTGACAGGGTCAGGGAAAACATTCAGTACTTC
CASSPDRVRENIQYF
>TRBJ2-3|NA|TRBD1|14|TRBV6-6
TGTGCCGGCAGTCGGACAGGCCCCGCAGATACGCAGTATTTT
CAGSRTGPADTQYF
>TRBJ1-5|NA|TRBD1|16|TRBV6-4
TGTGCCAGCAGTGAGGGGGACAGGGTGAGCAATCAGCCCCAGCATTTT
CASSEGDRVSNQPQHF
>TRBJ2-6|NA|NA|17|TRBV7-2
TGTGCCAGCAGCTTAGACAACAGGCATTCTGGGGCCAACGTCCTGACTTTC
CASSLDNRHSGANVLTF
>TRBJ1-3|NA|TRBD1|16|TRBV2
TGTGCCAGCAGTCGGGACAGCCTCCTCTCCGGAAACACCATATATTTT
CASSRDSLLSGNTIYF
>TRBJ1-3|few|NA|13|TRBV13
TGTGCCAGCAGTTTTGGACGGGAAAACACCATATATTTT
CASSFGRENTIYF
>TRBJ1-2|NA|NA|16|TRBV4-3
TGCGCCAGCAGCCAAGGCTCGGCAGCTAGCCACTATGGCTACACCTTC
CASSQGSAASHYGYTF
>TRBJ1-2|NA|NA|14|TRBV25-1
TGTGCCAGCAGTGAAGGGCATTCTAACTATGGCTACACCTTC
CASSEGHSNYGYTF
>TRBJ2-5|NA|NA|17|TRBV5-6
TGTGCCAGCAGCTTGGATCGGTTGGGCAGGGGGAGGGAGACCCAGTACTTC
CASSLDRLGRGRETQYF
>TRBJ1-2|NA|NA|18|TRBV27
TGTGCCAGCAGTTTATCCCACCCCGGTAGGACATCTAACTATGGCTACACCTTC
CASSLSHPGRTSNYGYTF
>TRBJ1-5|NA|NA|14|TRBV7-6
TGTGCCAGCAGCTCAGGACAGAGTAATCAGCCCCAGCATTTT
CASSSGQSNQPQHF
>TRBJ1-1|NA|TRBD1|15|TRBV10-1
TGCGCCAGCAGTGAGTCGACAGGGCGCATCACTGAAGCTTTCTTT
CASSESTGRITEAFF
>TRBJ1-2|NA|NA|14|TRBV10-3
TGTGCCATCACTACGGACACCCGCCTTGGGGGCTACACCTTC
CAITTDTRLGGYTF
>TRBJ2-3|NA|TRBD2|17|TRBV7-8
TGTGCCAGCAGTTCTAGCGGGGCCCTAATGACGACAGATACGCAGTATTTT
CASSSSGALMTTDTQYF
>TRBJ2-7|NA|TRBD1|14|TRBV29-1
TGCAGCGTTGAAACACAGGGGGTCTCCTACGAGCAGTACTTC
CSVETQGVSYEQYF
>TRBJ1-1|NA|NA|13|TRBV6-5
TGTGCCAGCAGTACGAGGGATAACACTGAAGCTTTCTTT
CASSTRDNTEAFF
>TRBJ1-1|once|TRBD1|13|TRBV5-1
TGCGCCAGCAGGGGACAGACTAACACTGAAGCTTTCTTT
CASRGQTNTEAFF
>TRBJ1-2|NA|NA|13|TRBV2
TGTGCCAGCAATTTAGCAGGGAACTATGGCTACACCTTC
CASNLAGNYGYTF
>TRBJ2-7|NA|TRBD1|15|TRBV5-1
TGCGCCAGCAGCTTACCTAAGGGGGACAGGGGGGAGCAGTACTTC
CASSLPKGDRGEQYF
>TRBJ2-3|NA|NA|15|TRBV5-1
TGCGCCAGCAGCTCAACTACAGGGTTGGCGGATACGCAGTATTTT
CASSSTTGLADTQYF
>TRBJ2-7|NA|NA|13|TRBV7-9
TGTGCCAGCAGCTTGCCGGGTACCTACGAGCAGTACTTC
CASSLPGTYEQYF
>TRBJ1-1|NA|TRBD1|14|TRBV10-3
TGTGCCATCAGTGAGTACAGGGGGGACACTGAAGCTTTCTTT
CAISEYRGDTEAFF
>TRBJ1-5|NA|NA|16|TRBV30
TGTGCCTGGAGTGTACGGGCAGGGAGGGGCAATCAGCCCCAGCATTTT
CAWSVRAGRGNQPQHF
>TRBJ1-3|few|NA|11|TRBV29-1
TGCAGCGTTGCCTACGGAAACACCATATATTTT
CSVAYGNTIYF
>TRBJ2-3|NA|NA|12|TRBV27
TGTGCCAGCAGTTTATCCAGAGATACGCAGTATTTT
CASSLSRDTQYF
>TRBJ2-1|once|TRBD2|14|TRBV15
TGTGCCACCAGCCCGACTAGCGGGAGGTATGAGCAGTTCTTC
CATSPTSGRYEQFF
>TRBJ1-1|NA|TRBD1|14|TRBV5-1
TGCGCCAGCAGCTCCCGACAGGGAAACACTGAAGCTTTCTTT
CASSSRQGNTEAFF